This entry concerns a single T cell receptor (beta chain). The antigen remains undetermined. V lost 1 base to trimming and J lost 8 bases, with 12 bases between them. Germline assignment: CDR1 SGHDT and CDR2 YYEEEE. This CDR3 has 13 residues. These data belong to a study of Ad26.COV2.S vaccination and SARS-CoV-2 variants. Broader study findings: Those who received the vaccine showed greater spike-specific TCR breadth than those given placebo. It was found that vaccine and placebo recipients had similar non-spike TCR breadth. An underestimation of total T cell responses may have resulted from the TCR breadth and depth analyses. Marked by substantial breadth, spike-specific CD8+ and CD4+ T cell responses were reportedly seen after vaccination.

Method: immunoSEQ multiplex PCR; TCRdb's copy keeps in-frame clones and lacks some. The data contain around 370,000 clones, under 95% of them singletons. This receptor was taken from a human donor who had recovered from COVID-19. Sequenced material: peripheral blood, taken after recovery from COVID-19. This rearrangement joins TRBV5-6 to TRBJ1-2; weak D call: TRBD1 (5 bases). CDR3 DNA sequence: TGTGCCAGCAGCTTGCGAGGGGCGCGGGGCTACACCTTC. Protein sequence: CASSLRGARGYTF.